These 17 T cell receptor beta chains originate from one sample sequenced in a study of CD8+ T cells in alopecia areata. Once RNA had been extracted, it was reverse transcribed into cDNA to act as the sequencing template. TCRdb's table, derived via immunoSEQ multiplex PCR, lists solely in-frame clones and lacks some. The repertoire holds some 130,000 clones, with 49% as singletons. The sequences come from CD8+ T cells sorted from blood, collected at week 0. These receptors all stem from a human donor with alopecia areata.

The chain couples TRBV13 to TRBJ2-2, with a weak D call TRBD2 (5 bases). Deletions cut 2 bases from V and 3 bases from J, with 7 bases between. The CDR3 extends over 14 amino acids. Germline CDR1 and CDR2: PRHDT and FYEKMQ (reference sequence). In DNA form, the CDR3 reads TGTGCCAGCAGCTTATGGGGAGACACCGGGGAGCTGTTTTTT. Amino acids: CASSLWGDTGELFF.

This clone was seen more than once but under ten times. The chain combines TRBV4-1 with TRBJ2-1, with a possible D match to TRBD2 (6 bases). The CDR3 covers 15 residues. Per germline, CDR1 MGHRA and CDR2 YSYEKL. Trimming took off 0 bases at V and 7 bases at J, with 13 bases between the two ends. The CDR3 nucleotides read TGCGCCAGCAGCCAAGATCGGGGGAAACCGAATGAGCAGTTCTTC. Its translation is CASSQDRGKPNEQFF.

V and J are TRBV6-6 and TRBJ1-5, with a tentative D call TRBD1 (6 bases). This CDR3 is built from 11 residues. Trimming removed 8 bases from V and 9 bases from J, with 11 bases in between. The germline V gene has CDR1 MNHNY and CDR2 SVGAGI (reference sequence). The CDR3 loop is CASGGPGPQHF. The CDR3, as DNA: TGTGCCAGCGGGGGCCCCGGGCCCCAGCATTTT.

This clone has just a few counts. This chain links TRBV13 with TRBJ2-5; D ambiguous. CDR1 and CDR2 (germline): PRHDT, FYEKMQ (reference sequence). V was pared by 4 bases and J by 1 base, with 13 bases between. This CDR3 region has 15 residues. The CDR3 DNA follows: TGTGCCAGCAGCTCAACGGACGGTCCCCAAGAGACCCAGTACTTC. It translates to CASSSTDGPQETQYF.

The CDR3 DNA sequence: TGTGCCAGCAGTGACAGGGGGCGCGAGCAGTACTTC. This gives the protein CASSDRGREQYF. The rearrangement uses TRBV27 and TRBJ2-7; 10 positions agree with TRBD1. Per germline, CDR1 MNHEY and CDR2 SMNVEV (reference sequence). The CDR3 runs 12 residues. V was clipped by 5 bases and J by 6 bases; unmatched bases: 1.

The V call is TRBV30, the J call TRBJ1-1; D possibly corresponds to TRBD1 (5 bases). In germline, CDR1 is GTSNPN, CDR2 SVGIG (reference sequence). Trimming shortened V by 4 bases and J by 4 bases, and 13 bases separated the two germline ends. The CDR3 has 13 amino acids. Here the CDR3 DNA reads TGTGCCTGGATGGGAGGGGTTGGCACTGAAGCTTTCTTT. This translates into CAWMGGVGTEAFF.

This CDR3 reads CASSLGQGIMQPQHF. The DNA for the CDR3 is TGTGCCAGCAGTTTGGGACAGGGTATTATGCAGCCCCAGCATTTT. This chain joins TRBV27 and TRBJ1-5; 9 nucleotides line up with TRBD1. V was pared by 3 bases and J by 7 bases, with 7 bases of the junction left unmatched. The CDR3 has 15 amino acids. CDR1 and CDR2 from the germline V gene are MNHEY and SMNVEV (reference sequence).

This chain joins TRBV4-1 and TRBJ2-7; D is perhaps TRBD1 (5 bases). The CDR3 is 14 amino acids. Germline loops: CDR1 MGHRA, CDR2 YSYEKL. V was clipped by 1 base and J by 7 bases, with 14 bases between them. The CDR3, as DNA: TGCGCCAGCAGCCAAGCTGGGGCTACAGCGGAGCAGTACTTC. Protein: CASSQAGATAEQYF.

The chain recombines TRBV5-6 with TRBJ1-6; D perhaps matches TRBD1 (5 bases). The CDR3 is 13 residues long. Germline V gene data show CDR1 as SGHDT and CDR2 as YYEEEE. V gave up 0 bases and J gave up 11 bases, with 9 bases separating them. As DNA, the CDR3 is TGTGCCAGCAGCTTGGAGGGGTTAACACCCCTCCACTTT. Protein sequence: CASSLEGLTPLHF.

The chain uses TRBV2 and TRBJ2-6, with 9 bases aligning to TRBD1. This CDR3 spans 17 amino acids. Germline V gene lookup returns CDR1 SNHLY and CDR2 FYNNEI. Trimming cost V 5 bases and J 3 bases; bases outside gene matches: 8. The CDR3 region is CASSWDRVLYGANVLTF. As DNA, the CDR3 is TGTGCCAGCAGTTGGGACAGGGTCTTATATGGGGCCAACGTCCTGACTTTC.

The chain uses TRBV6-5 and TRBJ2-5, with 7 bases identical to TRBD1. CDR1 and CDR2 (germline): MNHEY, SVGAGI. V shed 6 bases, J shed 3 bases, and the junction held 10 bases outside the gene matches. The CDR3 has 15 amino acids. DNA for the CDR3: TGTGCCAGCAGCCTCGCTGGGACAGTTAAAGAGACCCAGTACTTC. This gives the protein CASSLAGTVKETQYF.

This chain joins TRBV5-4 and TRBJ2-3; perhaps TRBD2 as D (6 bases). The germline V and J ends were trimmed by 4 bases and 2 bases, with 17 bases remaining between them. The germline V gene encodes CDR1 SGHNT and CDR2 YYREEE (reference sequence). This CDR3 contains 16 residues. The CDR3 region has the DNA TGTGCCAGCAGCGCCGGCCGGGACTCCCCCACAGATACGCAGTATTTT. As protein: CASSAGRDSPTDTQYF.

There are a few counts of this clone. The chain links TRBV12-5 to TRBJ2-4; D possibly corresponds to TRBD1 (6 bases). The germline gives CDR1 LGHNT, CDR2 FRNRAP. V lost 0 bases, J lost 7 bases, and 7 bases lay in between. The CDR3 runs 13 residues. CDR3 sequence (DNA): TGTGCTAGTGGTTTGGTCGACAGGAACATTCAGTACTTC. This encodes CASGLVDRNIQYF. Together with reference TRBV12-5 and TRBJ2-4, the CDR3 gives the full variable domain: DARVTQTPRHKVTEMGQEVTMRCQPILGHNTVFWYRQTMMQGLELLAYFRNRAPLDDSGMPKDRFSAEMPDATLATLKIQPSEPRDSAVYFCASGLVDRNIQYFGAGTRLSVL.

The chain uses TRBV2 and TRBJ2-4; unclear D gene. V lost 6 bases and J 1 base, leaving 16 bases between the germline ends. Germline V gives CDR1 SNHLY, CDR2 FYNNEI. This CDR3 is built from 16 residues. DNA of the CDR3: TGTGCCAGCAGACGTTTAGACGGTGGGGCCAAAAACATTCAGTACTTC. Amino acid sequence: CASRRLDGGAKNIQYF.

This clone has a handful of counts. The chain uses TRBV15 and TRBJ2-7; 8 nucleotides line up with TRBD1. This CDR3 has 14 residues. Germline assignment: CDR1 LNHNV and CDR2 YYDKDF (reference sequence). The junction had 2 bases not matched to a gene; V was cut back by 1 base and J by 3 bases. CDR3 protein: CATSRARGLYEQYF. As DNA, the CDR3 is TGTGCCACCAGCAGAGCCAGGGGGCTCTACGAGCAGTACTTC.

In this sample, this clone is medium-sized. The rearrangement uses TRBV23-1 and TRBJ2-7; 7 bases map to TRBD1. TRBV23-1 is an ORF; its function is uncertain. V dropped 4 bases and J dropped 2; count of bases not matched to a gene: 2. This CDR3 has 13 amino acids. In DNA, the CDR3 is TGCGCCAGCAGTCGGGACAGACCCTACGAGCAGTACTTC. Translating gives CASSRDRPYEQYF.

This clone occurred a few times. This chain connects TRBV10-3 to TRBJ1-1; no definite D call. Trimming removed 5 bases from V and 4 bases from J, with 11 bases in between. The CDR3 is made up of 13 amino acids. The germline V gene encodes CDR1 ENHRY and CDR2 SYGVKD. The CDR3 loop reads CAISYSGSTEAFF. The DNA of the CDR3 is TGTGCCATCAGTTACTCCGGGAGCACTGAAGCTTTCTTT.